The 8 T cell receptor beta chains given below trace back to one sample, sequenced in a study of patients and donors after allogeneic stem cell transplantation. TCRdb reanalysed the RT-PCR reads using MiXCR and keeps one entry per CDR3 protein. The sample lists under 170,000 distinct CDR3 sequences; 30% to 45% were seen once. The specimen sequenced was blood, either unsorted or a sorted T cell fraction (not recorded which). The receptors derive from a human donor who was either an allogeneic HSCT recipient or a stem cell or donor lymphocyte infusion donor (not recorded which). It is not recorded whose cells these are; they may come from a transplant donor.

The chain couples TRBV6-5 to TRBJ1-2; the D is unclear. Germline values: CDR1 MNHEY, CDR2 SVGAGI. The CDR3 runs to 17 residues. Trimming cost V 2 bases and J 6 bases, with 22 bases left between them. CDR3 nucleotide sequence: TGTGCCAGCAGTTACGGAGACGGAAACGCGGGGAATAATGGCTACACCTTC. The encoded protein is CASSYGDGNAGNNGYTF.

This clonotype was seen only a few times. The rearrangement uses TRBV25-1 and TRBJ1-2; possibly TRBD1 for D (5 bases). V gave up 1 base and J gave up 6 bases, with 6 bases separating them. CDR3 size: 12 residues. CDR1 is MGHDK, CDR2 SYGVNS, per germline. As DNA, the CDR3 is TGTGCCAGCAGTGAATGGGGGGATGGCTACACCTTC. This codes for CASSEWGDGYTF.

CDR3 sequence reads: CASSVTADYNSPLHF. CDR3 DNA sequence: TGTGCCAGCAGCGTAACCGCAGACTATAATTCACCCCTCCACTTT. The J gene is TRBJ1-6, the V gene TRBV9; D unresolved. CDR1 and CDR2 from the germline V gene are SGDLS and YYNGEE. V gave up 1 base and J gave up 3 bases, with 8 bases separating them. The CDR3 covers 15 residues. Full variable domain (remainder filled in from reference TRBV9 and TRBJ1-6): DSGVTQTPKHLITATGQRVTLRCSPRSGDLSVYWYQQSLDQGLQFLIQYYNGEERAKGNILERFSAQQFPDLHSELNLSSLELGDSALYFCASSVTADYNSPLHFGNGTRLTVT.

The gene calls are TRBV5-1 and TRBJ1-4; the D gene is possibly TRBD1 (6 bases). The V and J ends lost 4 bases and 10 bases respectively, with 14 bases between them. In germline, CDR1 is SGHRS, CDR2 YFSETQ. There are 13 residues in the CDR3. The CDR3 DNA reads TGCGCCAGCAGCCAGGACAGTGGTGGAAAACTGTTTTTT. Its protein product is CASSQDSGGKLFF. Variable domain in full (rest from reference TRBV5-1 and TRBJ1-4): KAGVTQTPRYLIKTRGQQVTLSCSPISGHRSVSWYQQTPGQGLQFLFEYFSETQRNKGNFPGRFSGRQFSNSRSEMNVSTLELGDSALYLCASSQDSGGKLFFGSGTQLSVL.

This clonotype was recorded a few times. The J gene is TRBJ1-2, the V gene TRBV7-2, with unresolved D. CDR3 length equals 17 residues. V was trimmed by 2 bases and J by 3 bases, leaving 19 bases between them. Germline values: CDR1 SGHTA, CDR2 FQGNSA. The chain's CDR3 is CASSLFPSQYDDYGYTF. The CDR3 DNA is TGTGCCAGCAGCTTATTCCCCAGCCAATACGATGACTATGGCTACACCTTC. Together with reference TRBV7-2 and TRBJ1-2, the CDR3 gives the full variable domain: GAGVSQSPSNKVTEKGKDVELRCDPISGHTALYWYRQSLGQGLEFLIYFQGNSAPDKSGLPSDRFSAERTGGSVSTLTIQRTQQEDSAVYLCASSLFPSQYDDYGYTFGSGTRLTVV.

This clonotype appeared a few times. This chain joins TRBV12-3 or TRBV12-4 and TRBJ1-2; D gene uncertain. Trimming removed 3 bases at V and 4 bases at J, with 9 bases between. The CDR3 extends over 13 amino acids. The CDR3 loop is CASSFSEPYGYTF. CDR3 DNA sequence: TGTGCCAGCAGTTTCAGTGAACCCTATGGCTACACCTTC.

This clonotype occurred once. This chain connects TRBV7-9 to TRBJ1-2; perhaps TRBD1 as D (6 bases). V lost 5 bases and J lost 5, with 27 bases in between. CDR3 length: 18 amino acids. Germline loops: CDR1 SEHNR, CDR2 FQNEAQ (reference sequence). CDR3 sequence: CASSLLSVWAGVGYGYTF. The CDR3, as DNA: TGTGCCAGCAGCCTACTCAGTGTTTGGGCAGGGGTTGGGTATGGCTACACCTTC.

This chain connects TRBV27 to TRBJ2-2, with D perhaps TRBD1 (6 bases). The CDR3 covers 12 residues. Germline values: CDR1 MNHEY, CDR2 SMNVEV (reference sequence). V lost 5 bases to trimming and J lost 9 bases, with 10 bases between them. CDR3 protein: CASSIRGRELFF. The CDR3 nucleotides read TGTGCCAGCAGTATCAGGGGACGGGAGCTGTTTTTT.